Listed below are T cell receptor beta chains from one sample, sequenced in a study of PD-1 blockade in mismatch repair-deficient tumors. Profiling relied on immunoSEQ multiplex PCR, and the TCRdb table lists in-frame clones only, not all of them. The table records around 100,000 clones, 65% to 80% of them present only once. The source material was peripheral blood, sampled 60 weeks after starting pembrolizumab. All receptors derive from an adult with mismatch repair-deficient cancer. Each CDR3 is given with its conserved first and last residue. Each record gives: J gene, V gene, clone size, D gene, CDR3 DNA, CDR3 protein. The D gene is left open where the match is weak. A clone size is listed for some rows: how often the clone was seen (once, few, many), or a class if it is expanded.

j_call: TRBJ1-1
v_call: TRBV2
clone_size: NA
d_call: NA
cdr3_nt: TGTGCCAGCAGTATCGGACAGAGGAACACTGAAGCTTTCTTT
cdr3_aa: CASSIGQRNTEAFF

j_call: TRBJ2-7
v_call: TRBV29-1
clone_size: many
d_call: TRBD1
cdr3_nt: TGCAGCGTCCTTAAGATGGGGACAGGGGCCTACGAGCAGTACTTC
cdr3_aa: CSVLKMGTGAYEQYF

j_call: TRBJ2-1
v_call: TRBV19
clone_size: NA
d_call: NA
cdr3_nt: TGTGCCAGTAGGGGGGGACAGTACGACAATGAGCAGTTCTTC
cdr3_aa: CASRGGQYDNEQFF

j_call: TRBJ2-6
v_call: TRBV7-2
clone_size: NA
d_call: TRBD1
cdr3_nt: TGTGCCAGCAGCGTAGACAGGGTTGGATCTGGGGCCAACGTCCTGACTTTC
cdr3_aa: CASSVDRVGSGANVLTF

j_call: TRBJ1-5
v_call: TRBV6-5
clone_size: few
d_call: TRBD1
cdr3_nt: TGTGCCAGCAGTACCGCGGACAGGGGGAATCAGCCCCAGCATTTT
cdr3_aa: CASSTADRGNQPQHF

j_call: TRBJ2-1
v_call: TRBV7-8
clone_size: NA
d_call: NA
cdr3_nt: TGTGCCAGCAGCTTTTTCTTGGGTGAGCAGTTCTTC
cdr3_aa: CASSFFLGEQFF

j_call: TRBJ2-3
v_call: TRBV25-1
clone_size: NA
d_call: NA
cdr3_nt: TGTGCCAGCAGTGAATGGTTCCAGAACACTGGCACAGATACGCAGTATTTT
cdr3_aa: CASSEWFQNTGTDTQYF

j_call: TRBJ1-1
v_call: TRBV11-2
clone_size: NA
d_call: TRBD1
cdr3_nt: TGTGCCAGCAGCCTACAGGGGGCGATCACTGAAGCTTTCTTT
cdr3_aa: CASSLQGAITEAFF

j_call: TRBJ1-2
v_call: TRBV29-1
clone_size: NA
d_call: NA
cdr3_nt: TGCAGCGTGGAGGGGAGGGGCGTCGGCTACACCTTC
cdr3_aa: CSVEGRGVGYTF

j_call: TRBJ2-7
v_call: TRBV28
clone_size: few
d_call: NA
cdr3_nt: TGTGCCAGCAGTTGGAGCTCAGGGCAGTACTTC
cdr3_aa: CASSWSSGQYF

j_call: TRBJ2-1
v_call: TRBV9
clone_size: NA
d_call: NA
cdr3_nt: TGTGCCAGCAGCGTAGCCCAGGGGACGAATGAGCAGTTCTTC
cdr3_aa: CASSVAQGTNEQFF

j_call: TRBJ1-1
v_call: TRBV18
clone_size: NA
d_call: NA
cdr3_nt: TGTGCCAGCTCACCAGAAATCGTGGGCACTGAAGCTTTCTTT
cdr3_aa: CASSPEIVGTEAFF

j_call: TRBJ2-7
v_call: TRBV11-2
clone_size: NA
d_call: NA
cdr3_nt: TGTGCCAGCAGCTTAGTCCGGCGGGATCTTGAGCAGTACTTC
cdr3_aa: CASSLVRRDLEQYF

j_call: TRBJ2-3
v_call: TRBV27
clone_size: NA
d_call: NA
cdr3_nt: TGTGCCAGCAGCTCAACCGGGGGTACGCAGTATTTT
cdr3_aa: CASSSTGGTQYF

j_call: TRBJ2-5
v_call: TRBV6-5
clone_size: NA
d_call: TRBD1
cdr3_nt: TGTGCCAGCAGAGGGACAGGGGGCCTGGAGACCCAGTACTTC
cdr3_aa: CASRGTGGLETQYF

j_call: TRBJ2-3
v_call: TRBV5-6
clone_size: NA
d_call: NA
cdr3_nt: TGTGCCAGCAGCTTAACTAGTTGGGATACGCAGTATTTT
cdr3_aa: CASSLTSWDTQYF

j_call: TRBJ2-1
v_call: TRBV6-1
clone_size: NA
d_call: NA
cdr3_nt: TGTGCCACCGACTACTACAATGAGCAGTTCTTC
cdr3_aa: CATDYYNEQFF

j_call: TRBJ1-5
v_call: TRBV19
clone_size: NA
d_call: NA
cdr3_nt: TGTGCCAGTACCCGGGGGTATAGCAATCAGCCCCAGCATTTT
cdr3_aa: CASTRGYSNQPQHF

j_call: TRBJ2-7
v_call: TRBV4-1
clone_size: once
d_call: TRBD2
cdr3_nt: TGCGCCAGCAGCCAAGATAAGGCGGGAGGGGCCGGGGAGCAGTACTTC
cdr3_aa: CASSQDKAGGAGEQYF

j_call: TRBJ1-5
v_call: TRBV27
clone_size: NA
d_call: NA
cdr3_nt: TGTGCCAGCAGTTTTGGCTACAGCAATCAGCCCCAGCATTTT
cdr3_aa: CASSFGYSNQPQHF

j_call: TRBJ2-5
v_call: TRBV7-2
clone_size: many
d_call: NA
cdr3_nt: TGTGCCAGCAGCTTAGAGGGCAGGGTCGAGACCCAGTACTTC
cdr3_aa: CASSLEGRVETQYF

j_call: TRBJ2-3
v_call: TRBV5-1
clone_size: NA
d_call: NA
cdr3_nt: TGCGCCAGCAGCTTGATTCAGCGAGAGGGAGATACGCAGTATTTT
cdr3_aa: CASSLIQREGDTQYF

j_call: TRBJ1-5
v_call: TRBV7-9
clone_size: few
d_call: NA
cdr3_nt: TGTGCCAGCAGCTTATTTGGGGGCAGGGATCAGCCCCAGCATTTT
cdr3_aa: CASSLFGGRDQPQHF

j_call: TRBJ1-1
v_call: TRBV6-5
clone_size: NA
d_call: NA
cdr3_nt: TGTGCCAGCAGTTCTCGCAGGGATGAGGCTTTCTTT
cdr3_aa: CASSSRRDEAFF

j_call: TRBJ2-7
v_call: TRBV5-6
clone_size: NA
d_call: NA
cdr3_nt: TGTGCCAGCAGCCGAGAGGGGGGGACATACGAGCAGTACTTC
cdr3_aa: CASSREGGTYEQYF

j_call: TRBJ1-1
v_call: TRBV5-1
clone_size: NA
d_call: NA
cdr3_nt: TGCGCCAGCAGCTTGTCGGTGGGCCTCACTGAAGCTTTCTTT
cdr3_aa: CASSLSVGLTEAFF

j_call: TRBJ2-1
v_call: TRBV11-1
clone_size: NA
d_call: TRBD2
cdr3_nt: TGTGCCAGCAGCTTGACCGGGACTAGCGGATTTAATGAGCAGTTCTTC
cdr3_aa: CASSLTGTSGFNEQFF

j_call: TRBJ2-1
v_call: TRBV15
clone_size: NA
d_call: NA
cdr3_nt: TGTGCCACCAGCAGAGAGAATGGCTTCGATGAGCAGTTCTTC
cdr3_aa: CATSRENGFDEQFF

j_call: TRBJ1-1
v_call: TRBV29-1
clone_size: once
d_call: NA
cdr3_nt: TGCAGCGTATTAAACACTGAAGCTTTCTTT
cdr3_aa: CSVLNTEAFF

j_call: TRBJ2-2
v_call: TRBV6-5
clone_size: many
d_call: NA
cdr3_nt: TGTGCCAGCAGATCGGGGCCGAACACCGGGGAGCTGTTTTTT
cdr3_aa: CASRSGPNTGELFF

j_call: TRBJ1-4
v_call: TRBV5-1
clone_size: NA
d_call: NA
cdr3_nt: TGCGCCAGCAGCTTGGGACGGGAAAAACTGTTTTTT
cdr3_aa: CASSLGREKLFF

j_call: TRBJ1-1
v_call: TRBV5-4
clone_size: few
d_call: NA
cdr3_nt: TGTGCCAGCAGCCAAGACGGACTCACTGAAGCTTTCTTT
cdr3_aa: CASSQDGLTEAFF

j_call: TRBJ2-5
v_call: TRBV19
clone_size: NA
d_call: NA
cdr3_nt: TGTGCCAGTAGTGTCTCCCCCAGGGAGACCCAGTACTTC
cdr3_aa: CASSVSPRETQYF

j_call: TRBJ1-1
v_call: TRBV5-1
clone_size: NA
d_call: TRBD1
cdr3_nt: TGCGCCAGCAGCCCGGACAGGGTGATGGGTTTCTTT
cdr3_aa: CASSPDRVMGFF

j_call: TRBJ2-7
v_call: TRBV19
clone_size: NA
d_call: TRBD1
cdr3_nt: TGTGCCAGTAGGGGGGACAGAAACTACGAGCAGTACTTC
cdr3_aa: CASRGDRNYEQYF

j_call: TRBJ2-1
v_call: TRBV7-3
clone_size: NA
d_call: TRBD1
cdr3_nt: TGTGCCAGCAGCCACAGGACAGGGAAGATCGATGAGCAGTTCTTC
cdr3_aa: CASSHRTGKIDEQFF

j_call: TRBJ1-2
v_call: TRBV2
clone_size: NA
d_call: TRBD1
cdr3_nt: TGTGCCAGCAGTGAGGCAGGGGGGAACTATGGCTACACCTTC
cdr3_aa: CASSEAGGNYGYTF

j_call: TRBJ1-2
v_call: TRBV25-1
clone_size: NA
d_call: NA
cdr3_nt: TGTGCCAGCAGTCTTTATGGGGGATTCGGACCCGAGTATGGCTACACCTTC
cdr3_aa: CASSLYGGFGPEYGYTF

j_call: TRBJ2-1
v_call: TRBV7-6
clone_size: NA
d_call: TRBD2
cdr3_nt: TGTGCCAGCAGCTTATCCCCTAGCGGAGCCTTCAATGAGCAGTTCTTC
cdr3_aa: CASSLSPSGAFNEQFF

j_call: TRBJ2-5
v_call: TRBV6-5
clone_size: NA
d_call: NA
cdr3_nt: TGTGCCAGCAGCCCAGCTGCTGGGGAGACCCAGTACTTC
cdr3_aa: CASSPAAGETQYF

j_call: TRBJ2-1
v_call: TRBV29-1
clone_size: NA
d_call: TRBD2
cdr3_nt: TGCAGCGCCCAGGGCGGGAGCTCCTACAATGAGCAGTTCTTC
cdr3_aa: CSAQGGSSYNEQFF

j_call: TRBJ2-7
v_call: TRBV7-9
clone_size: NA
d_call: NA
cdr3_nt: TGTGCCAGCAGCTTTAGCGGCGCCTACGAGCAGTACTTC
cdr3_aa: CASSFSGAYEQYF

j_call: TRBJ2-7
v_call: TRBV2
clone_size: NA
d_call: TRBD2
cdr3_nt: TGTGCCAGCAGGGAACACTTACTAGCGGGAGGAAAACCCGGCGAGCAGTACTTC
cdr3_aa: CASREHLLAGGKPGEQYF

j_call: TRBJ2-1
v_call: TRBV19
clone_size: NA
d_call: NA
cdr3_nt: TGTGCCAGTAGTATCCGGGAGAAGTCCTACAATGAGCAGTTCTTC
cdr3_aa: CASSIREKSYNEQFF

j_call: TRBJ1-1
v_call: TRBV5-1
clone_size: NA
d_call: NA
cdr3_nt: TGCGCCAGCAGCTGGACAGCCTCGGGTACTGAAGCTTTCTTT
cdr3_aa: CASSWTASGTEAFF

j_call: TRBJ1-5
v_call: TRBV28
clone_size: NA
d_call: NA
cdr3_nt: TGTGCCATCCAGGCCGGGGAGCAGCCCCAGCATTTT
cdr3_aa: CAIQAGEQPQHF

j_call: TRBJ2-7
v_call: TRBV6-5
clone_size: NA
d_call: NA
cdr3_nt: TGTGCCAGCAGGGGCCGGGACCGCCGCCTCTACGAGCAGTACTTC
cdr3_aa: CASRGRDRRLYEQYF

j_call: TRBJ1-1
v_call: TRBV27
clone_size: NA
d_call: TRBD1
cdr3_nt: TGTGCCAGCAGTTTTTCAGGGGGACGGACTGAAGCTTTCTTT
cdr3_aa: CASSFSGGRTEAFF

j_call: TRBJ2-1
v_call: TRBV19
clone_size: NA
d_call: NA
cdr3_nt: TGTGCCAGTAGTATAGACTCGGGACTTTCCTACAATGAGCAGTTCTTC
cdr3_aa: CASSIDSGLSYNEQFF